This TCR beta chain came from a study of blood T cell repertoires in COVID-19. Across the study: Spain, Italy and the United States supplied samples that represented acute and convalescent COVID-19. T cells, B-cell-depleted T cells, or PBMCs supplied cDNA or gDNA.

As processed by the authors: Reference gene primer amplification gave estimated nucleated cell counts. TCRdb's copy holds only in-frame clones and misses some; the assay was immunoSEQ multiplex PCR. V and J calls and clone size are as listed in that table; D and trimming were resolved from the DNA. The sample lists just under 85,000 clones, about 83% occurring once. The CDR3 covers 14 residues. In germline, CDR1 is SGHNT, CDR2 YYREEE (reference sequence). Trimming shortened V by 4 bases and J by 1 base, and 10 bases separated the two germline ends. The specimen sequenced was peripheral blood. The source is a woman aged 80 or over with acute or convalescent COVID-19. V is TRBV5-4 and J is TRBJ2-3; no reliable D call. The CDR3 DNA reads TGTGCCAGCAGCCATGGAGATCGCACAGATACGCAGTATTTT. It specifies CASSHGDRTDTQYF.